The 32 T cell receptor beta chains reported below all come from one sample, sequenced in a study of blood T cell repertoires in COVID-19. Clones were read by immunoSEQ multiplex PCR, and TCRdb kept only the in-frame ones, dropping some. The data contain 60,000 to 65,000 clones, roughly two thirds of them singletons. The material sequenced was peripheral blood. These receptors all stem from a woman aged 70 to 79 with COVID-19, enrolled during active disease.

The chain is built from TRBV19 and TRBJ1-1; D remains ambiguous. V was trimmed by 5 bases and J by 0 bases, leaving 7 bases between them. The length of the CDR3 is 13 residues. From germline, CDR1 is LNHDA and CDR2 SQIVND (reference sequence). Here the CDR3 reads CASSLRMNTEAFF. The CDR3 region has the DNA TGTGCCAGTAGTCTTCGTATGAACACTGAAGCTTTCTTT.

This clone appeared once. This chain joins TRBV7-8 and TRBJ1-4, with 8 bases that match TRBD1. The CDR3 loop spans 16 amino acids. Per germline, CDR1 SGHVS and CDR2 FQNEAQ. Trimming cost V 6 bases and J 0 bases; bases outside gene matches: 6. CDR3 sequence: CASSTLQGATNEKLFF. For the CDR3, the DNA is TGTGCCAGCAGTACTTTACAGGGGGCAACTAATGAAAAACTGTTTTTT. Based on the CDR3 plus reference TRBV7-8 and TRBJ1-4, the full variable domain is GAGVSQSPRYKVAKRGQDVALRCDPISGHVSLFWYQQALGQGPEFLTYFQNEAQLDKSGLPSDRFFAERPEGSVSTLKIQRTQQEDSAVYLCASSTLQGATNEKLFFGSGTQLSVL.

The table lists this clone with a few counts. J is TRBJ1-2 and V is TRBV19; D is uncertain. The length of the CDR3 is 14 residues. With 7 bases removed from V and 4 bases from J, the gap between germline ends came to 16 bases. Germline CDR1 and CDR2: LNHDA and SQIVND (reference sequence). Here the CDR3 DNA reads TGTGCCAGTACCCCCGGTGGGTCGGGCTATGGCTACACCTTC. It encodes CASTPGGSGYGYTF.

This chain connects TRBV18 to TRBJ1-2, with unresolved D. Per germline, CDR1 KGHSH and CDR2 LQKENI. The CDR3 totals 13 residues. V lost 1 base to trimming and J lost 7 bases, with 10 bases between them. CDR3 sequence (DNA): TGTGCCAGCTCACCACAGGGTCGGGGTGGCTACACCTTC. Translation gives CASSPQGRGGYTF.

This clone was counted between two and nine times. This rearrangement joins TRBV27 to TRBJ1-5; 7 positions match TRBD1. From germline, CDR1 is MNHEY and CDR2 SMNVEV (reference sequence). The CDR3 is made up of 16 amino acids. With 5 bases clipped from V and 5 bases from J, the junction kept 12 bases outside the gene matches. The CDR3 protein is CASSAFRDREYQPQHF. The CDR3 coding sequence is TGTGCCAGCAGTGCTTTCCGGGACAGAGAATATCAGCCCCAGCATTTT.

The V and J genes are TRBV29-1 and TRBJ2-1; TRBD1 might be the D (5 bases). This CDR3 has 13 residues. The V end lost 2 bases, the J end lost 7 bases, and 12 bases lay between the germline ends. Germline-derived CDR1 and CDR2 are SQVTM and ANQGSEA. For the CDR3, the DNA is TGCAGCGTTGAAAGGGGATCACCTAATGAGCAGTTCTTC. Amino acids: CSVERGSPNEQFF.

This clone turned up a few times. The rearrangement joins TRBV6-5 to TRBJ2-2, with 11 positions matching TRBD1. Looked up from germline, CDR1 is MNHEY and CDR2 is SVGAGI. Losses at the gene ends were 4 bases for V and 4 bases for J; bases not matched to a gene: 5. The CDR3 covers 16 residues. The CDR3 spells CASSWGQGVVTGELFF. DNA of the CDR3: TGTGCCAGCAGTTGGGGACAGGGGGTCGTCACCGGGGAGCTGTTTTTT.

This chain connects TRBV24-1 to TRBJ1-1, with TRBD1 identical over 8 bases. J lost 3 bases, V lost 9 bases, and 8 bases had no gene match. Per the germline V gene, CDR1 is KGHDR and CDR2 is SFDVKD. The CDR3 runs to 14 residues. CDR3: CATSQGASDTEAFF. CDR3 bases: TGTGCCACCTCGCAGGGGGCTTCGGACACTGAAGCTTTCTTT.

The chain links TRBV6-6 to TRBJ2-7; 9 nucleotides match TRBD1. V lost 6 bases and J lost 6; bases outside the gene matches: 12. The germline V gene has CDR1 MNHNY and CDR2 SVGAGI (reference sequence). The CDR3 is made up of 15 amino acids. The CDR3, as DNA: TGTGCCAGCAGCCGCCCGGGACAGGGCGCACCCGAGCAGTACTTC. Translating gives CASSRPGQGAPEQYF.

The J gene is TRBJ1-1, the V gene TRBV7-2; possibly TRBD1 for D (5 bases). The CDR3 runs 14 residues. V was cut by 3 bases and J by 4 bases, with 12 bases left in between. Germline CDR1 and CDR2: SGHTA and FQGNSA. For the CDR3, the DNA is TGTGCCAGCAGCTTGGGGCAATCCGTCACTGAAGCTTTCTTT. Amino acids: CASSLGQSVTEAFF.

J is TRBJ2-6 and V is TRBV7-9; a weak D match, TRBD1 (6 bases). The V gene lost 5 bases and the J gene lost 0 bases, with 17 bases spanning the gap. CDR1 and CDR2 from the germline V gene are SEHNR and FQNEAQ (reference sequence). The length of the CDR3 is 18 residues. The CDR3 DNA sequence: TGTGCCAGCAGCCCGGGAACAGGGACCTTCTCTGGGGCCAACGTCCTGACTTTC. It codes for CASSPGTGTFSGANVLTF. The whole variable domain, filled in from reference TRBV7-9 and TRBJ2-6, reads DTGVSQNPRHKITKRGQNVTFRCDPISEHNRLYWYRQTLGQGPEFLTYFQNEAQLEKSRLLSDRFSAERPKGSFSTLEIQRTEQGDSAMYLCASSPGTGTFSGANVLTFGAGSRLTVL.

The CDR3 bases are TGTGCCAGCAGCTGGGGGGGTAAAACTGAAGCTTTCTTT. Translation gives CASSWGGKTEAFF. V gene TRBV5-6 combines with J gene TRBJ1-1; a possible D gene is TRBD1 (5 bases). The ends were cut back, 3 bases at V and 5 bases at J, with 11 bases in the middle. This CDR3 has 13 amino acids. The V gene's germline CDR1 is SGHDT and CDR2 YYEEEE.

V usage is TRBV3-1 (or the pseudogene TRBV3-2) and J usage is TRBJ2-2; D remains unclear. The CDR3 is 13 amino acids. The V end lost 1 base, the J end lost 7 bases, and 7 bases lay between the germline ends. The germline gives CDR1 LGHDT, CDR2 YNNKEL (reference sequence). CDR3 protein: CASSQGPGGELFF. CDR3 nucleotides: TGTGCCAGCAGCCAAGGTCCCGGCGGGGAGCTGTTTTTT.

This sequence joins TRBV5-4 and TRBJ1-1; 7 bases match TRBD1. J lost 1 base, V lost 7 bases, and 4 bases had no gene match. The CDR3 runs 13 residues. Germline CDR1 SGHNT, CDR2 YYREEE (reference sequence). For the CDR3, the DNA is TGTGCCAGCTGGGACAGAGAGAACACTGAAGCTTTCTTT. Translation gives CASWDRENTEAFF.

This clone was recorded only once. This chain links TRBV3-1 (or the pseudogene TRBV3-2) with TRBJ2-1; 8 nucleotides line up with TRBD2. This CDR3 spans 13 amino acids. CDR1 and CDR2 (germline): LGHDT, YNNKEL (reference sequence). V lost 8 bases to trimming and J lost 3 bases; unmatched junction nucleotides: 3. CDR3 bases: TGTGCCAGCGGTACTAGCGGCTACAATGAGCAGTTCTTC. Protein sequence: CASGTSGYNEQFF.

The V gene is TRBV29-1, the J gene TRBJ2-1; 9 nucleotides line up with TRBD1. This CDR3 contains 14 residues. Germline values: CDR1 SQVTM, CDR2 ANQGSEA. V dropped 2 bases and J dropped 4; count of bases not matched to a gene: 3. CDR3: CSVEPTGGYNEQFF. DNA of the CDR3: TGCAGCGTTGAACCGACAGGGGGATACAATGAGCAGTTCTTC.

This rearrangement joins TRBV7-2 to TRBJ1-1; D remains unclear. This CDR3 contains 16 residues. Trimming removed 1 base from V and 1 base from J, with 13 bases in between. CDR1 is SGHTA and CDR2 is FQGNSA in the germline V gene. The CDR3 spells CASSLGGQRPNTEAFF. Here the CDR3 DNA reads TGTGCCAGCAGCTTAGGAGGGCAGCGGCCGAACACTGAAGCTTTCTTT.

The chain is built from TRBV15 and TRBJ1-2, with D possibly being TRBD1 (5 bases). From germline, CDR1 is LNHNV and CDR2 YYDKDF (reference sequence). The CDR3 has 14 residues. V was trimmed by 5 bases and J by 4 bases, leaving 14 bases between them. For the CDR3, the DNA is TGTGCCACCAGCGGAGCCAGGGTTGGCTATGGCTACACCTTC. It translates to CATSGARVGYGYTF.

The CDR3 protein is CASSMDRGRTSGNTIYF. The DNA of the CDR3 is TGCGCCAGCAGCATGGACAGGGGGAGAACCTCTGGAAACACCATATATTTT. The V and J genes are TRBV5-1 and TRBJ1-3; 10 bases agree with TRBD1. The V gene end was trimmed by 4 bases and the J gene end by 0 bases; junction bases not matched to a gene: 7. The CDR3 sequence is 17 residues long. Germline V lookup: CDR1 SGHRS, CDR2 YFSETQ.

The sample holds a few counts of this clone. The J gene is TRBJ1-5, the V gene TRBV3-1 (or the pseudogene TRBV3-2), with a tentative D call TRBD1 (6 bases). The CDR3 totals 15 residues. Trimming removed 5 bases from V and 2 bases from J, with 13 bases in between. In germline, CDR1 is LGHDT, CDR2 YNNKEL (reference sequence). CDR3 sequence (DNA): TGTGCCAGCAGCGAAGGGACAAGAGGCAATCAGCCCCAGCATTTT. It translates to CASSEGTRGNQPQHF.

This clone occurred a few times. The chain carries TRBV6-6 and TRBJ1-1, with 10 positions matching TRBD1. CDR3 length equals 15 residues. Trimming removed 5 bases from V and 6 bases from J; junction bases left unmatched: 9. Germline CDR1 MNHNY, CDR2 SVGAGI (reference sequence). CDR3 sequence reads: CASSPGQGKGAEAFF. The CDR3 bases are TGTGCCAGCAGTCCGGGACAGGGGAAAGGCGCTGAAGCTTTCTTT.

The V gene is TRBV7-3, the J gene TRBJ2-3; 8 bases match TRBD2. CDR1 and CDR2 from the germline V gene are SGHTA and FQGTGA. V dropped 3 bases and J dropped 0; count of bases not matched to a gene: 2. The CDR3 totals 15 residues. The CDR3 region has the DNA TGTGCCAGCAGCTTTAGCGGGGACAGCACAGATACGCAGTATTTT. Its protein product is CASSFSGDSTDTQYF.

This clone was counted a single time. The chain carries TRBV12-3 or TRBV12-4 and TRBJ2-7, with D perhaps matching TRBD1 (5 bases). CDR3 size: 13 residues. The germline V and J ends were trimmed by 3 bases and 2 bases, with 8 bases remaining between them. The CDR3 DNA reads as TGTGCCAGCAGTTTGGGGCGGACCTACGAGCAGTACGTC. Amino acids: CASSLGRTYEQYV.

This chain joins TRBV4-2 and TRBJ2-7, with 12 bases aligning to TRBD2. Germline V lookup: CDR1 LGHNA, CDR2 YNFKEQ. After removal of 1 base from V and 2 bases from J, the junction contained 0 bases not matched to a gene. The CDR3 has 15 residues. The CDR3, as DNA: TGTGCCAGCAGCCAAGGGACTAGCGGGACCTACGAGCAGTACTTC. Amino acid sequence: CASSQGTSGTYEQYF.

The gene calls are TRBV4-3 and TRBJ1-6; D might be TRBD1 (5 bases). V dropped 0 bases and J dropped 7 bases, with 10 bases sitting between them. Germline CDR1 LGHNA, CDR2 YSLEER. The CDR3 is 15 residues long. DNA for the CDR3: TGCGCCAGCAGCCAAGATGTGGACATAAATTCACCCCTCCACTTT. Its protein product is CASSQDVDINSPLHF.

This chain links TRBV11-3 with TRBJ2-3, with TRBD2 matching 7 bases. The germline V gene encodes CDR1 SGHNT and CDR2 YENEEA. Trimming removed 0 bases from V and 0 bases from J; junction bases left unmatched: 15. The CDR3 contains 20 residues. The CDR3 DNA sequence: TGTGCCAGCAGCTTAGAGTGGTCCTGGCTAGCGGATTACAGCACAGATACGCAGTATTTT. This translates into CASSLEWSWLADYSTDTQYF.

The V gene is TRBV11-1, the J gene TRBJ1-2, with D possibly matching TRBD1 (6 bases). In germline, CDR1 is SGHAT, CDR2 FQDESV (reference sequence). The CDR3 contains 13 residues. Trimming removed 3 bases at V and 7 bases at J, with 12 bases between. CDR3: CASSLDSLGGYTF. CDR3 DNA: TGTGCCAGCAGCTTGGACAGTCTAGGTGGCTACACCTTC.

The sample holds one count of this clone. The chain employs TRBV10-2 and TRBJ1-2; D unresolved. This CDR3 region has 13 residues. Germline V gene sequence: CDR1 WSHSY, CDR2 SAAADI. V was clipped by 2 bases and J by 3 bases, with 7 bases between them. The CDR3 DNA follows: TGCGCCAGCAGTGAGAATCGCGACTATGGCTACACCTTC. Amino acid sequence: CASSENRDYGYTF.

This sequence joins TRBV11-3 and TRBJ2-3, with D maybe TRBD2 (6 bases). Germline loops: CDR1 SGHNT, CDR2 YENEEA. The CDR3 is made up of 13 amino acids. V lost 1 base and J lost 6, with 8 bases in between. The CDR3 region is CASSLGGVDTQYF. For the CDR3, the DNA is TGTGCCAGCAGCTTAGGGGGGGTTGATACGCAGTATTTT. The complete variable domain, with remaining parts taken from reference TRBV11-3 and TRBJ2-3, reads EAGVVQSPRYKIIEKKQPVAFWCNPISGHNTLYWYLQNLGQGPELLIRYENEEAVDDSQLPKDRFSAERLKGVDSTLKIQPAELGDSAVYLCASSLGGVDTQYFGPGTRLTVL.

The gene calls are TRBV11-3 and TRBJ2-2; 7 bases line up with TRBD2. In germline, CDR1 is SGHNT, CDR2 YENEEA. This CDR3 has 16 residues. With 9 bases clipped from V and 4 bases from J, the junction kept 14 bases outside the gene matches. CDR3 in amino acids: CASNGAGVGVTGELFF. The CDR3 DNA reads TGTGCCAGTAACGGGGCGGGAGTCGGGGTCACCGGGGAGCTGTTTTTT.

V and J are TRBV5-4 and TRBJ1-2; maybe TRBD1 (6 bases). Trimming removed 4 bases at V and 8 bases at J, with 18 bases between. The CDR3 contains 14 residues. Germline V gene lookup returns CDR1 SGHNT and CDR2 YYREEE (reference sequence). CDR3 in DNA: TGTGCCAGCAGCGGGATCGTAGCGGGGGGCGGCTACACCTTC. Translated, it gives CASSGIVAGGGYTF.

A remark on this clone: This specimen includes other DNA sequences encoding the same CDR3. The chain joins TRBV24-1 to TRBJ2-3; the match to TRBD2 covers 16 bases. The germline gives CDR1 KGHDR, CDR2 SFDVKD. V lost 4 bases, J lost 5 bases, and 2 bases stayed unmatched. The CDR3 runs to 16 residues. For the CDR3, the DNA is TGTGCCACCAGTGAGGGGACTAGCGGGAGGGGAGATACGCAGTATTTT. Translated: CATSEGTSGRGDTQYF.